This T cell receptor (beta chain) is drawn from a study of T-cell memory formation after mild COVID-19. Overall study context: Largely donor-specific TCR clusters were found.

TCRdb called the 5' RACE reads again in MiXCR, with one record for every CDR3 protein. The sample lists approximately 50,000 distinct CDR3 sequences, approximately 9% occurring once. Findings and caveats of the study: Memory from before infection featured some responding clones, which suggests cross-reactive memory joined. Clones that shrank (day 15 to 85) were balanced CD4/CD8, whereas later expanders leaned CD4+.

This clonotype was detected ten times or more. The antigen is unknown. The clonotype comes from an adult woman who had mild COVID-19 (a few samples of this study predate the infection). Cell type and time point are not known. Specimen: PBMCs or a T cell subset sorted from them (not recorded which).

CDR3 in amino acids: CASSSDRLNTGELFF. The CDR3 nucleotides are TGCGCCAGCAGCTCCGATCGGTTGAACACCGGGGAGCTGTTTTTT. The chain has TRBV5-1 and TRBJ2-2, with D unclear. Germline CDR1 is SGHRS and CDR2 is YFSETQ. The CDR3 contains 15 residues. V was pared by 3 bases and J by 1 base, with 10 bases between. Variable domain in full (rest from reference TRBV5-1 and TRBJ2-2): KAGVTQTPRYLIKTRGQQVTLSCSPISGHRSVSWYQQTPGQGLQFLFEYFSETQRNKGNFPGRFSGRQFSNSRSEMNVSTLELGDSALYLCASSSDRLNTGELFFGEGSRLTVL.